The present T cell receptor beta chain was sequenced within a study of identical twins. This clonotype came up a few times. Germline-derived CDR1 and CDR2 are DFQATT and SNEGSKA (reference sequence). Trimming took 5 bases from V and 6 from J, leaving 12 bases between them. CDR3 size: 12 residues. TCRdb reprocessed the 5' RACE reads via MiXCR and lists one record per CDR3 protein. This repertoire shows more than 400,000 distinct CDR3 sequences, roughly 15% found once; its top ten account for 0.44%. These records were also assigned to another study, of yellow fever vaccine responses in identical twins.

The sequence was obtained from a woman between 18 and 30 years old in good health. Sequencing was done on a sample of CD4+ T cells sorted from blood. The chain joins TRBV20-1 to TRBJ2-3; possibly TRBD2 for D (6 bases). The CDR3 here is CSASRDLDTQYF. The CDR3, as DNA: TGCAGTGCTTCCCGGGACTTGGATACGCAGTATTTT.